The 32 T cell receptor beta chains listed next were all sequenced from one sample in a study of blood T cell repertoires in COVID-19. Sequenced by immunoSEQ multiplex PCR; TCRdb stores in-frame clones only, minus some. In the table there are under 250,000 clones, approximately 91% of which are singletons. Sequenced material: peripheral blood. The origin of the receptors is a middle-aged man with COVID-19, enrolled during active disease.

The CDR3 coding sequence is TGTGCCAGCTCGGTAGCGGAGCGGGGCACCGGGGAGCTGTTTTTT. As protein: CASSVAERGTGELFF. The rearrangement links TRBV18 to TRBJ2-2, with 7 positions matching TRBD2. The CDR3 spans 15 residues. The germline CDR1 and CDR2 sequences are KGHSH and LQKENI. V dropped 6 bases and J dropped 4; count of bases not matched to a gene: 8.

Here the CDR3 DNA reads TGTGCCTGGAGCCGAACAGGGATCGAGCAGTACTTC. Its protein is CAWSRTGIEQYF. The V and J genes are TRBV30 and TRBJ2-7; TRBD1 might be the D (6 bases). The CDR3 has 12 amino acids. The germline V and J ends were trimmed by 3 bases and 6 bases, with 12 bases remaining between them. CDR1 and CDR2 from the germline V gene are GTSNPN and SVGIG (reference sequence).

The chain joins TRBV29-1 to TRBJ1-2; D not certain. This CDR3 is 10 amino acids long. With 4 bases removed from V and 6 bases from J, the gap between germline ends came to 6 bases. Germline assignment: CDR1 SQVTM and CDR2 ANQGSEA. The CDR3 region has the DNA TGCAGCGTTGGAGTCCATGGCTACACCTTC. The encoded protein is CSVGVHGYTF.

J is TRBJ2-3 and V is TRBV19, with TRBD1 as a possible D gene (5 bases). Trimming took 3 bases from V and 1 from J, leaving 8 bases between them. Germline loops: CDR1 LNHDA, CDR2 SQIVND (reference sequence). The CDR3 totals 14 residues. Written as DNA, the CDR3 is TGTGCCAGTAGTATTGTGGGGCGCACAGATACGCAGTATTTT. Encoded protein: CASSIVGRTDTQYF.

The chain recombines TRBV2 with TRBJ1-2, with D possibly matching TRBD1 (5 bases). V lost 4 bases, J lost 8 bases, and 14 bases lay in between. The CDR3 has 13 residues. Germline-derived CDR1 and CDR2 are SNHLY and FYNNEI. In DNA form, the CDR3 reads TGTGCCAGCAGTGTGGAGGGTAGGGGAGGCTACACCTTC. It specifies CASSVEGRGGYTF.

This chain joins TRBV9 and TRBJ2-5, with a possible D match to TRBD2 (6 bases). This CDR3 contains 14 residues. Per germline, CDR1 SGDLS and CDR2 YYNGEE. V lost 4 bases and J 5 bases, leaving 15 bases between the germline ends. The DNA for the CDR3 is TGTGCCAGCAGCATCCGGGACGGAGGGGAGACCCAGTACTTC. It is translated as CASSIRDGGETQYF.

The V gene is TRBV6-5, the J gene TRBJ2-5; 9 bases fit TRBD2. Germline lookup yields CDR1 MNHEY and CDR2 SVGAGI. This CDR3 has 14 amino acids. Unmatched junction bases numbered 8, after V lost 7 bases and J lost 5 bases. The CDR3 loop reads CASTRAGGGETQYF. CDR3 sequence (DNA): TGTGCCAGCACCCGAGCGGGGGGAGGCGAGACCCAGTACTTC.

The chain employs TRBV7-2 and TRBJ2-7; possible D gene TRBD2, 5 bases. The CDR3 contains 12 residues. V was trimmed by 5 bases and J by 6 bases, leaving 11 bases between them. Germline CDR1 is SGHTA and CDR2 is FQGNSA. The DNA for the CDR3 is TGTGCCAGCAGCGCCAGGACTCGCGAGCAGTACTTC. This codes for CASSARTREQYF.

The chain couples TRBV9 to TRBJ2-7; TRBD2 matches 9 bases. This CDR3 is built from 14 residues. Germline assignment: CDR1 SGDLS and CDR2 YYNGEE. The trim removed 3 bases at V and 2 bases at J, leaving 3 bases unmatched. The CDR3 DNA reads TGTGCCAGCAGCGCGACTAGCGGCGCCTACGAGCAGTACTTC. As protein: CASSATSGAYEQYF. Using reference TRBV9 and TRBJ2-7 for the parts outside the CDR3, the full variable domain is DSGVTQTPKHLITATGQRVTLRCSPRSGDLSVYWYQQSLDQGLQFLIQYYNGEERAKGNILERFSAQQFPDLHSELNLSSLELGDSALYFCASSATSGAYEQYFGPGTRLTVT.

The chain recombines TRBV5-1 with TRBJ1-1; a possible D gene is TRBD1 (5 bases). CDR1 is SGHRS, CDR2 YFSETQ, per germline. The CDR3 runs 13 residues. Deletions cut 1 base from V and 3 bases from J, with 7 bases between. CDR3 in amino acids: CASSLQGDTEAFF. CDR3 DNA sequence: TGCGCCAGCAGCTTGCAGGGTGACACTGAAGCTTTCTTT.

This chain joins TRBV19 and TRBJ2-7, with TRBD1 as a possible D gene (5 bases). The CDR3 has 13 residues. Trimming removed 1 base at V and 1 base at J, with 5 bases between. Germline lookup yields CDR1 LNHDA and CDR2 SQIVND (reference sequence). The CDR3, as DNA: TGTGCCAGTAGTATAGGACAGTCCTACGAGCAGTACTTC. Residues: CASSIGQSYEQYF.

The chain is built from TRBV6-5 and TRBJ1-5; D perhaps matches TRBD1 (6 bases). Germline CDR1 MNHEY, CDR2 SVGAGI. The CDR3 length is 12 residues. Trimming shortened V by 2 bases and J by 12 bases, and 11 bases separated the two germline ends. The CDR3 region is CASSYPPQGQHF. The CDR3 DNA follows: TGTGCCAGCAGTTACCCCCCACAGGGCCAGCATTTT.

The rearrangement joins TRBV25-1 to TRBJ2-3; D unresolved. This CDR3 has 13 amino acids. The V end lost 3 bases, the J end lost 2 bases, and 6 bases lay between the germline ends. Germline V gene data show CDR1 as MGHDK and CDR2 as SYGVNS. The CDR3 loop is CASSDDNTDTQYF. CDR3 bases: TGTGCCAGCAGTGACGACAACACAGATACGCAGTATTTT.

This chain uses TRBV4-2 with TRBJ2-2, with D perhaps matching TRBD1 (5 bases). The CDR3 covers 12 residues. Trimming left V 4 bases short and J 6 bases short, with 6 bases between. Germline-derived CDR1 and CDR2 are LGHNA and YNFKEQ. DNA of the CDR3: TGTGCCAGCAGCCTAGGGGCCGGGGAGCTGTTTTTT. Its protein product is CASSLGAGELFF.

This chain joins TRBV7-8 and TRBJ2-5, with 12 positions matching TRBD2. Trimming cost V 4 bases and J 5 bases; bases outside gene matches: 8. Germline-derived CDR1 and CDR2 are SGHVS and FQNEAQ. The CDR3 has 16 amino acids. The CDR3 DNA reads TGTGCCAGCAGCTCCCTAGCGGGAGGGCCGTCGGAGACCCAGTACTTC. Encoded protein: CASSSLAGGPSETQYF.

This sequence joins TRBV18 and TRBJ2-2; 7 bases are shared with TRBD1. With 2 bases clipped from V and 4 bases from J, the junction kept 4 bases outside the gene matches. Germline V gene data show CDR1 as KGHSH and CDR2 as LQKENI. The CDR3 sequence is 15 residues long. CDR3 sequence reads: CASSPDRVITGELFF. CDR3 sequence (DNA): TGTGCCAGCTCACCAGACAGGGTGATCACCGGGGAGCTGTTTTTT.

In its sample, this clone was seen once. In the same sample, other DNA sequences code for this CDR3. This chain joins TRBV7-3 and TRBJ2-3; the match to TRBD2 covers 10 bases. The ends lost 5 bases at V and 0 bases at J; junction bases unmatched: 2. The CDR3 consists of 15 residues. Germline lookup yields CDR1 SGHTA and CDR2 FQGTGA. The chain's CDR3 is CASSQAGGSTDTQYF. DNA of the CDR3: TGTGCCAGCAGCCAAGCGGGGGGGAGCACAGATACGCAGTATTTT.

In the case of this clone: A junction end diverges from the germline sequence, so it may reflect a read error. This chain links TRBV5-5 with TRBJ1-6, with 8 bases identical to TRBD1. The CDR3 consists of 19 residues. Germline V CDR1 and CDR2: SGHKS, YYEKEE (reference sequence). For the CDR3, the DNA is TGTGCCCGCAGCAACGGGGGGCAGGGGGCGGGCTCCTATAATTCACCCCTCCACTTT. Translating it yields CARSNGGQGAGSYNSPLHF. Full variable domain (missing parts from reference TRBV5-5 and TRBJ1-6): DAGVTQSPTHLIKTRGQQVTLRCSPISGHKSVSWYQQVLGQGPQFIFQYYEKEERGRGNFPDRFSARQFPNYSSELNVNALLLGDSALYLCARSNGGQGAGSYNSPLHFGNGTRLTVT.

V gene TRBV11-2 combines with J gene TRBJ2-1, with D unclear. There are 16 residues in the CDR3. Trimming removed 1 base from V and 0 bases from J, with 10 bases in between. The V gene's germline CDR1 is SGHAT and CDR2 FQNNGV. CDR3 coding DNA: TGTGCCAGCAGCTTAGTGGTCGGTAGCTCCTACAATGAGCAGTTCTTC. As protein: CASSLVVGSSYNEQFF.

This chain uses TRBV7-3 with TRBJ2-5, with a tentative D call TRBD2 (6 bases). The CDR3 spans 14 residues. V was cut by 5 bases and J by 3 bases, with 13 bases left in between. The V gene's germline CDR1 is SGHTA and CDR2 FQGTGA. CDR3 sequence reads: CASSPHGTEETQYF. For the CDR3, the DNA is TGTGCCAGCAGCCCCCACGGGACTGAAGAGACCCAGTACTTC.

V usage is TRBV28 and J usage is TRBJ2-7; D is unclear. CDR1 and CDR2 from the germline V gene are MDHEN and SYDVKM. V lost 5 bases, J lost 0 bases, and 8 bases lay in between. The CDR3 runs to 13 residues. CDR3 region: CASSLQASYEQYF. CDR3 coding DNA: TGTGCCAGCAGTCTCCAGGCCTCCTACGAGCAGTACTTC.

This CDR3 reads CASSSRDSREQYF. CDR3 bases: TGCGCCAGCAGCAGCCGGGACAGTCGCGAGCAGTACTTC. The chain combines TRBV4-1 with TRBJ2-7; 7 bases are shared with TRBD1. The CDR3 extends over 13 amino acids. V shed 5 bases, J shed 6 bases, and the junction held 7 bases outside the gene matches. Germline V gene lookup returns CDR1 MGHRA and CDR2 YSYEKL.

V and J are TRBV24-1 and TRBJ2-5, with 10 bases matching TRBD2. The CDR3 extends over 14 amino acids. Germline CDR1 reads KGHDR; CDR2 reads SFDVKD. V trimming: 5 bases; J trimming: 4 bases; junction bases outside the gene matches: 3. CDR3 amino acids: CATSAAGGVETQYF. Written as DNA, the CDR3 is TGTGCCACCAGTGCAGCGGGAGGGGTAGAGACCCAGTACTTC.

The chain recombines TRBV19 with TRBJ2-1; 9 nucleotides line up with TRBD2. This CDR3 has 21 amino acids. The germline V gene encodes CDR1 LNHDA and CDR2 SQIVND (reference sequence). The ends lost 3 bases at V and 6 bases at J; junction bases unmatched: 24. CDR3 sequence reads: CASSMIGPDHSGGLAINEQFF. In DNA, the CDR3 is TGTGCCAGTAGTATGATAGGCCCAGACCACTCCGGTGGACTAGCGATCAATGAGCAGTTCTTC. The full variable domain, completed using reference TRBV19 and TRBJ2-1, is DGGITQSPKYLFRKEGQNVTLSCEQNLNHDAMYWYRQDPGQGLRLIYYSQIVNDFQKGDIAEGYSVSREKKESFPLTVTSAQKNPTAFYLCASSMIGPDHSGGLAINEQFFGPGTRLTVL.

This chain uses TRBV28 with TRBJ1-2, with a weak D call TRBD1 (6 bases). The CDR3 has 15 amino acids. V lost 1 base and J 4 bases, leaving 13 bases between the germline ends. Germline CDR1 and CDR2: MDHEN and SYDVKM. DNA for the CDR3: TGTGCCAGCAGTTTATATCGGGGGGGGCTCTATGGCTACACCTTC. Translation gives CASSLYRGGLYGYTF.

The rearrangement links TRBV5-5 to TRBJ2-5, with 12 bases identical to TRBD2. V was pared by 1 base and J by 2 bases, with 3 bases of the junction left unmatched. This CDR3 has 16 amino acids. Germline V gene data show CDR1 as SGHKS and CDR2 as YYEKEE (reference sequence). The CDR3 spells CASSLRTSGGQETQYF. The DNA for the CDR3 is TGTGCCAGCAGCTTGAGAACTAGCGGGGGGCAAGAGACCCAGTACTTC.

The gene calls are TRBV7-9 and TRBJ2-3, with D perhaps matching TRBD2 (6 bases). The CDR3 contains 18 residues. Trimming left V 1 base short and J 5 bases short, with 22 bases between. Germline CDR1 reads SEHNR; CDR2 reads FQNEAQ (reference sequence). CDR3 protein: CASSLVTGAHRQGDTQYF. CDR3 bases: TGTGCCAGCAGCTTAGTAACGGGAGCCCACCGCCAAGGAGATACGCAGTATTTT. The full variable domain, in which reference TRBV7-9 and TRBJ2-3 provide the parts outside the CDR3, is DTGVSQNPRHKITKRGQNVTFRCDPISEHNRLYWYRQTLGQGPEFLTYFQNEAQLEKSRLLSDRFSAERPKGSFSTLEIQRTEQGDSAMYLCASSLVTGAHRQGDTQYFGPGTRLTVL.

The chain carries TRBV28 and TRBJ2-3; 10 bases match TRBD1. CDR3 length: 17 residues. CDR1 and CDR2 (germline): MDHEN, SYDVKM. J lost 1 base, V lost 3 bases, and 7 bases had no gene match. CDR3 bases: TGTGCCAGCAGTTTTAAAACCGGGACAGGGGGCACAGATACGCAGTATTTT. Its protein product is CASSFKTGTGGTDTQYF.

V and J are TRBV7-9 and TRBJ1-1, with a weak D call TRBD1 (5 bases). The CDR3 is made up of 16 amino acids. Trimming left V 5 bases short and J 2 bases short, with 18 bases between. Germline values: CDR1 SEHNR, CDR2 FQNEAQ (reference sequence). This CDR3 reads CASSPYLSQDNTEAFF. CDR3 sequence (DNA): TGTGCCAGCAGCCCATACCTTTCACAGGACAACACTGAAGCTTTCTTT.

V usage is TRBV19 and J usage is TRBJ2-7; D gene unclear. V was pared by 3 bases and J by 3 bases, with 12 bases between. Germline CDR1 is LNHDA and CDR2 is SQIVND (reference sequence). The CDR3 extends over 14 amino acids. CDR3 sequence: CASSISGMSYEQYF. In DNA form, the CDR3 reads TGTGCCAGTAGTATCTCAGGCATGAGCTACGAGCAGTACTTC. The variable domain in full, completed from reference TRBV19 and TRBJ2-7, reads DGGITQSPKYLFRKEGQNVTLSCEQNLNHDAMYWYRQDPGQGLRLIYYSQIVNDFQKGDIAEGYSVSREKKESFPLTVTSAQKNPTAFYLCASSISGMSYEQYFGPGTRLTVT.

The rearrangement links TRBV5-1 to TRBJ2-3; a weak D match, TRBD2 (5 bases). The CDR3 loop spans 13 amino acids. The V gene lost 4 bases and the J gene lost 3 bases, with 9 bases spanning the gap. The germline V gene has CDR1 SGHRS and CDR2 YFSETQ. The CDR3 is CASSTGLTDTQYF. In DNA, the CDR3 is TGCGCCAGCAGCACCGGACTGACAGATACGCAGTATTTT.

The rearrangement joins TRBV27 to TRBJ1-6, with D maybe TRBD1 (6 bases). From germline, CDR1 is MNHEY and CDR2 SMNVEV (reference sequence). The CDR3 totals 13 residues. Trimming cost V 5 bases and J 13 bases, with 15 bases left between them. Here the CDR3 DNA reads TGTGCCAGCAGTCCCGACAGGTTTAGGCCCCTCCACTTT. Translated: CASSPDRFRPLHF.